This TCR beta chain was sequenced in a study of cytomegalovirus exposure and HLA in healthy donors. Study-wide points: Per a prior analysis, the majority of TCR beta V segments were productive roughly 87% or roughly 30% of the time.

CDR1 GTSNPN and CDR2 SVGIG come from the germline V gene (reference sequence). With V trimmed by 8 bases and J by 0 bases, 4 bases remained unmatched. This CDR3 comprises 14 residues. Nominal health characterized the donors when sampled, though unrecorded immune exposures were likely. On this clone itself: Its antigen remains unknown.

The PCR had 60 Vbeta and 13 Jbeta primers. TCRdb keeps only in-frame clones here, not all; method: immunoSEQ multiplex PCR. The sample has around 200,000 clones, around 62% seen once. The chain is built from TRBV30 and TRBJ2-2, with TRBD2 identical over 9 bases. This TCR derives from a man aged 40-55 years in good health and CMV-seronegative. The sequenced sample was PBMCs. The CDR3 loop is CAGRLAANTGELFF. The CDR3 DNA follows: TGTGCCGGTCGACTAGCGGCGAACACCGGGGAGCTGTTTTTT.